The 24 T cell receptor beta chains listed next were all sequenced from one sample in a study of OX40 agonist ivuxolimab in advanced cancers. Repertoires were generated with immunoSEQ multiplex PCR, while TCRdb's copy carries only in-frame clones and drops some. The table includes some 98,000 clones, around 86% detected once. The material sequenced was CD4+ or CD8+ T cells sorted from blood, taken in a trial of the OX40 agonist ivuxolimab. These receptors were taken from an adult with an advanced solid tumor such as melanoma, head and neck, liver or kidney cancer.

V gene TRBV6-5 combines with J gene TRBJ2-7; no clear D gene. The CDR3 is made up of 15 amino acids. V lost 4 bases, J lost 1 base, and 14 bases lay in between. Germline V gene data show CDR1 as MNHEY and CDR2 as SVGAGI. In nucleotides, the CDR3 is TGTGCCAGCAGTTCCCCAACACTGGGATCCTACGAGCAGTACTTC. It codes for CASSSPTLGSYEQYF.

This chain connects TRBV27 to TRBJ2-1, with 12 bases identical to TRBD2. CDR1 MNHEY and CDR2 SMNVEV come from the germline V gene (reference sequence). With V trimmed by 2 bases and J by 0 bases, 2 bases remained unmatched. This CDR3 has 17 amino acids. The CDR3 bases are TGTGCCAGCAGTTTACGGACTAGCGGGGCCTCCTACAATGAGCAGTTCTTC. Translating it yields CASSLRTSGASYNEQFF.

The rearrangement uses TRBV12-5 and TRBJ1-2; 9 bases match TRBD1. Germline assignment: CDR1 LGHNT and CDR2 FRNRAP. V was clipped by 0 bases and J by 4 bases; unmatched bases: 6. There are 16 residues in the CDR3. The CDR3 sequence is CASGLVPDRGSYGYTF. In DNA form, the CDR3 reads TGTGCTAGTGGTTTGGTTCCGGACAGGGGAAGCTATGGCTACACCTTC.

V usage is TRBV19 and J usage is TRBJ2-5, with a weak D call TRBD1 (5 bases). Germline assignment: CDR1 LNHDA and CDR2 SQIVND (reference sequence). The CDR3 is 13 residues long. V gave up 8 bases and J gave up 0 bases, with 10 bases separating them. CDR3 nucleotide sequence: TGTGCCAGTCGCAGGGTAAACCAAGAGACCCAGTACTTC. This sequence encodes CASRRVNQETQYF.

V and J are TRBV15 and TRBJ2-1; possibly TRBD2 for D (6 bases). This CDR3 contains 16 residues. CDR1 is LNHNV and CDR2 is YYDKDF in the germline V gene (reference sequence). Trimming cost V 0 bases and J 8 bases, with 17 bases left between them. CDR3 nucleotide sequence: TGTGCCACCAGCAGAGATAAGGAGGGGCGCAGGGATGAGCAGTTCTTC. Translation gives CATSRDKEGRRDEQFF.

V is TRBV4-2 and J is TRBJ1-5; no definite D call. CDR3 length equals 15 residues. V gave up 2 bases and J gave up 1 base, with 9 bases separating them. Germline assignment: CDR1 LGHNA and CDR2 YNFKEQ. The CDR3 DNA sequence: TGTGCCAGCAGCCAACTCCACGCAAGCAATCAGCCCCAGCATTTT. Protein: CASSQLHASNQPQHF.

The genes are TRBV28 and TRBJ1-2, with unresolved D. Germline CDR1 MDHEN, CDR2 SYDVKM. V was trimmed by 4 bases and J by 0 bases, leaving 6 bases between them. The CDR3 is 13 amino acids. In DNA, the CDR3 is TGTGCCAGCAGTTCACGGGCTAACTATGGCTACACCTTC. Translating it yields CASSSRANYGYTF.

J is TRBJ2-1 and V is TRBV11-3; 8 bases fit TRBD1. This CDR3 is built from 15 residues. CDR1 is SGHNT and CDR2 is YENEEA in the germline V gene. Trimming at V came to 5 bases and at J to 3 bases, leaving 6 bases not matched to a gene. Written as DNA, the CDR3 is TGTGCCAGCAGCGAAGGGGACAGGAACTACAATGAGCAGTTCTTC. Amino acids: CASSEGDRNYNEQFF.

V gene TRBV9 combines with J gene TRBJ1-4; no firm D call. The CDR3 runs to 14 residues. Germline V gene data show CDR1 as SGDLS and CDR2 as YYNGEE. V was clipped by 4 bases and J by 13 bases, with 20 bases between them. The DNA of the CDR3 is TGTGCCAGCAGCCCCCGAGTGGGCGACAAGGGACTGTTTTTT. Protein product: CASSPRVGDKGLFF.

This clone has a handful of counts. At the DNA level, this CDR3 is encoded by other sequences in the same sample as well. This rearrangement joins TRBV9 to TRBJ2-7; TRBD1 aligns across 10 bases. With V trimmed by 4 bases and J by 2 bases, 3 bases remained unmatched. CDR1 and CDR2 (germline): SGDLS, YYNGEE. The CDR3 is 14 amino acids. CDR3 region: CASSPGQGAYEQYF. CDR3 bases: TGTGCCAGCAGCCCCGGACAGGGGGCCTACGAGCAGTACTTC.

The CDR3 DNA is TGTGCCAGCAGCTCCCGACTAACCACCTACGAGCAGTACTTC. Translated: CASSSRLTTYEQYF. The chain uses TRBV7-2 and TRBJ2-7, with D tentatively TRBD2 (5 bases). CDR3 length: 14 residues. Germline lookup yields CDR1 SGHTA and CDR2 FQGNSA. Trimming removed 4 bases from V and 2 bases from J, with 12 bases in between.

V usage is TRBV19 and J usage is TRBJ1-3; D uncertain. V lost 6 bases and J lost 2, with 11 bases in between. CDR3 length equals 14 residues. The germline CDR1 and CDR2 sequences are LNHDA and SQIVND (reference sequence). CDR3 loop: CASRREGPGNTIYF. In DNA form, the CDR3 reads TGTGCCAGTAGACGGGAGGGCCCTGGAAACACCATATATTTT.

The chain uses TRBV10-3 and TRBJ2-2; 12 bases are a match to TRBD1. The CDR3 consists of 15 residues. Germline CDR1 reads ENHRY; CDR2 reads SYGVKD. The V and J ends lost 6 bases and 2 bases, in that order; junction bases with no gene match: 1. CDR3 in DNA: TGTGCCATCAGGGGGACAGGGGGCAACACCGGGGAGCTGTTTTTT. It translates to CAIRGTGGNTGELFF.

The chain is built from TRBV7-9 and TRBJ2-1; 9 positions match TRBD2. Germline assignment: CDR1 SEHNR and CDR2 FQNEAQ (reference sequence). V lost 6 bases and J lost 3; bases outside the gene matches: 12. The CDR3 has 17 amino acids. The CDR3 nucleotides are TGTGCCAGCAGTTCTGCCAGCGGGGGGCAAGACTACAATGAGCAGTTCTTC. Translation: CASSSASGGQDYNEQFF.

This clone is a singleton in its sample. The chain uses TRBV7-9 and TRBJ1-1; 7 bases match TRBD1. The germline gives CDR1 SEHNR, CDR2 FQNEAQ (reference sequence). With 4 bases clipped from V and 2 bases from J, the junction kept 4 bases outside the gene matches. This CDR3 contains 14 residues. The CDR3 DNA is TGTGCCAGCAGCTCAGGGGGGCGTAACACTGAAGCTTTCTTT. Translating it yields CASSSGGRNTEAFF.

The chain uses TRBV6-5 and TRBJ2-7; tentatively, D is TRBD2 (5 bases). Germline V gene data show CDR1 as MNHEY and CDR2 as SVGAGI. There are 16 residues in the CDR3. With 4 bases removed from V and 3 bases from J, the gap between germline ends came to 19 bases. The CDR3 spells CASSFQPFPGNYEQYF. In nucleotides, the CDR3 is TGTGCCAGCAGTTTTCAACCCTTTCCGGGGAACTACGAGCAGTACTTC.

The J gene is TRBJ1-3, the V gene TRBV7-9; no clear D. Germline CDR1 reads SEHNR; CDR2 reads FQNEAQ (reference sequence). Trimming pared 5 bases from V and 1 base from J, leaving 3 bases between. The length of the CDR3 is 12 residues. CDR3 bases: TGTGCCAGCAGCGCTTCTGGAAACACCATATATTTT. This sequence encodes CASSASGNTIYF.

The chain joins TRBV11-2 to TRBJ2-7; D unclear. The germline CDR1 and CDR2 sequences are SGHAT and FQNNGV. There are 15 residues in the CDR3. Trimming took 1 base from V and 2 from J, leaving 12 bases between them. DNA for the CDR3: TGTGCCAGCAGCTTAGTTTGGCAGGCCACCTACGAGCAGTACTTC. The encoded protein is CASSLVWQATYEQYF.

The chain links TRBV19 to TRBJ2-3; D call uncertain. The CDR3 runs to 12 residues. The V and J ends lost 5 bases and 3 bases respectively, with 6 bases between them. CDR1 LNHDA and CDR2 SQIVND come from the germline V gene (reference sequence). For the CDR3, the DNA is TGTGCCAGTAGTCCGCAGACAGATACGCAGTATTTT. This encodes CASSPQTDTQYF.

The chain is built from TRBV7-2 and TRBJ2-7, with D maybe TRBD1 (8 bases). The V end lost 5 bases, the J end lost 2 bases, and 13 bases lay between the germline ends. Germline CDR1 reads SGHTA; CDR2 reads FQGNSA. The CDR3 consists of 14 residues. CDR3 amino acids: CASSRTGGAYEQYF. The CDR3 nucleotides are TGTGCCAGCAGCCGAACAGGGGGGGCCTACGAGCAGTACTTC.

The V and J genes are TRBV9 and TRBJ1-2, with 7 bases aligning to TRBD1. This CDR3 spans 16 amino acids. The V segment lost 1 base and the J segment 2 bases; nucleotides outside the gene matches: 8. Germline V gene lookup returns CDR1 SGDLS and CDR2 YYNGEE. CDR3 DNA: TGTGCCAGCAGCGTAACCCCGGACAGGTTAAACTATGGCTACACCTTC. This sequence encodes CASSVTPDRLNYGYTF.

The chain joins TRBV7-2 to TRBJ1-5; no clear D gene. Deletions cut 4 bases from V and 1 base from J, with 11 bases between. The CDR3 is 15 amino acids. CDR1 and CDR2 from the germline V gene are SGHTA and FQGNSA. The CDR3 DNA is TGTGCCAGCAGCTACAAGGCGGGGAGCAATCAGCCCCAGCATTTT. As protein: CASSYKAGSNQPQHF.

The V and J genes are TRBV18 and TRBJ1-1; D may be TRBD1 (5 bases). In germline, CDR1 is KGHSH, CDR2 LQKENI. Trimming stripped 0 bases from V and 6 bases from J, with 20 bases between. CDR3 length: 17 residues. As DNA, the CDR3 is TGTGCCAGCTCACCACCCCCCCCTGGGACCTCGATCGCTGAAGCTTTCTTT. As protein: CASSPPPPGTSIAEAFF.

The V call is TRBV5-6, the J call TRBJ2-1; the D is unclear. CDR1 and CDR2 (germline): SGHDT, YYEEEE. The CDR3 contains 15 residues. V dropped 4 bases and J dropped 0 bases, with 11 bases sitting between them. This CDR3 is CASSKPTNSYNEQFF. The CDR3, as DNA: TGTGCCAGCAGCAAACCAACAAACTCCTACAATGAGCAGTTCTTC.